The 21 T cell receptor beta chains in this list originate from one sample, sequenced in a study of blood T cell repertoires in COVID-19. TCRdb's table, derived via immunoSEQ multiplex PCR, lists solely in-frame clones and lacks some. Among 250,000 or so clones listed, 88% were seen once. Sequenced sample: peripheral blood. The receptors here all came from a woman in her thirties or forties who had recovered from COVID-19.

This clone was seen a single time. The chain links TRBV24-1 to TRBJ1-4; TRBD1 might be the D (6 bases). The CDR3 is 14 residues long. From germline, CDR1 is KGHDR and CDR2 SFDVKD. V gave up 2 bases and J gave up 8 bases, with 11 bases separating them. The CDR3, as DNA: TGTGCCACCAGTGATTCGCGGACAGTAGAAAAACTGTTTTTT. Translated, it gives CATSDSRTVEKLFF.

The CDR3 loop is CASSHPRGEQYF. The CDR3 DNA reads TGTGCCAGCAGCCACCCGCGGGGCGAGCAGTACTTC. The chain couples TRBV14 to TRBJ2-7; D might be TRBD2 (6 bases). The CDR3 covers 12 residues. Looked up from germline, CDR1 is SGHDN and CDR2 is FVKESK. Trimming removed 3 bases at V and 6 bases at J, with 9 bases between.

The genes are TRBV11-3 and TRBJ2-5; TRBD2 matches 9 bases. This CDR3 comprises 15 residues. Trimming cost V 5 bases and J 2 bases; bases outside gene matches: 6. Germline values: CDR1 SGHNT, CDR2 YENEEA. The CDR3 sequence: CASSPGTSLQETQYF. The CDR3 nucleotides are TGTGCCAGCAGCCCGGGGACTAGCCTACAAGAGACCCAGTACTTC.

The rearrangement uses TRBV4-2 and TRBJ2-1; 10 bases fit TRBD1. With V trimmed by 0 bases and J by 8 bases, 4 bases remained unmatched. Germline V gene lookup returns CDR1 LGHNA and CDR2 YNFKEQ. This CDR3 comprises 15 residues. The CDR3 nucleotides are TGTGCCAGCAGCCAAGAGACAGGGGGCCTGTATGAGCAGTTCTTC. Translating gives CASSQETGGLYEQFF.

The chain couples TRBV7-2 to TRBJ2-3, with 9 bases fitting TRBD1. V shed 5 bases and J 11 bases; nucleotides not matched to a gene: 20. CDR1 is SGHTA, CDR2 FQGNSA, per germline. The CDR3 extends over 17 amino acids. CDR3 nucleotide sequence: TGTGCCAGCAGCCAACGGACAGGGGCCCCCCCCGGGATTAAGCAGTATTTT. The encoded protein is CASSQRTGAPPGIKQYF.

In nucleotides, the CDR3 is TGTGCCAGCAGCTTAGATGTGGACAGCCCCGCTCGAAACACCATATATTTT. Amino acid sequence: CASSLDVDSPARNTIYF. The rearrangement links TRBV11-2 to TRBJ1-3; tentatively, D is TRBD1 (6 bases). CDR3 length: 17 amino acids. V was shortened by 0 bases and J by 5 bases, with 17 bases between the two germline ends. Looked up from germline, CDR1 is SGHAT and CDR2 is FQNNGV.

The chain uses TRBV3-1 (or the pseudogene TRBV3-2) and TRBJ2-4; D is undetermined. Germline V gene data show CDR1 as LGHDT and CDR2 as YNNKEL (reference sequence). V gave up 4 bases and J gave up 3 bases, with 7 bases separating them. The CDR3 has 13 amino acids. CDR3 sequence (DNA): TGTGCCAGCAGCCTAACGGGCAAAAACATTCAGTACTTC. Translation gives CASSLTGKNIQYF.

V gene TRBV18 combines with J gene TRBJ1-1, with D unresolved. The V and J ends lost 3 bases and 5 bases respectively, with 13 bases between them. The CDR3 length is 14 residues. Germline CDR1 KGHSH, CDR2 LQKENI. The CDR3 protein is CASSPFSGETEAFF. The CDR3 coding sequence is TGTGCCAGCTCACCCTTTAGCGGGGAAACTGAAGCTTTCTTT.

The chain employs TRBV30 and TRBJ2-1; tentative D call: TRBD2 (5 bases). Trimming removed 3 bases at V and 6 bases at J, with 15 bases between. Germline CDR1 and CDR2: GTSNPN and SVGIG (reference sequence). The length of the CDR3 is 14 residues. CDR3 residues: CAWSPGLHSNEQFF. The CDR3 DNA reads TGTGCCTGGAGCCCCGGACTTCACTCCAATGAGCAGTTCTTC. The whole variable domain, filled in from reference TRBV30 and TRBJ2-1, reads SQTIHQWPATLVQPVGSPLSLECTVEGTSNPNLYWYRQAAGRGLQLLFYSVGIGQISSEVPQNLSASRPQDRQFILSSKKLLLSDSGFYLCAWSPGLHSNEQFFGPGTRLTVL.

In the case of this clone: Distinct nucleotide sequences in the sample also encode this CDR3. The chain couples TRBV5-6 to TRBJ1-2; 7 bases are a match to TRBD1. The germline V gene has CDR1 SGHDT and CDR2 YYEEEE. This CDR3 spans 13 amino acids. The junction had 8 bases not matched to a gene; V was cut back by 4 bases and J by 8 bases. The chain's CDR3 is CASSKDRVRGYTF. The CDR3, as DNA: TGTGCCAGCAGCAAAGACAGGGTTAGGGGCTACACCTTC.

This chain links TRBV10-3 with TRBJ1-4; 7 positions agree with TRBD1. V shed 6 bases and J 1 base; nucleotides not matched to a gene: 2. The germline gives CDR1 ENHRY, CDR2 SYGVKD. This CDR3 has 14 residues. The CDR3 protein is CAIRPGGTNEKLFF. The CDR3 region has the DNA TGTGCCATCAGGCCAGGGGGAACTAATGAAAAACTGTTTTTT.

The V call is TRBV7-3, the J call TRBJ2-3; 10 positions match TRBD2. V was clipped by 5 bases and J by 2 bases; unmatched bases: 4. There are 15 residues in the CDR3. Germline assignment: CDR1 SGHTA and CDR2 FQGTGA. CDR3: CASSRTSGNTDTQYF. The CDR3 DNA reads as TGTGCCAGCAGCCGGACTAGCGGAAACACAGATACGCAGTATTTT.

In its sample, this clone was seen a few times. V and J are TRBV13 and TRBJ2-3; tentative D call: TRBD2 (5 bases). CDR1 is PRHDT and CDR2 is FYEKMQ in the germline V gene (reference sequence). The CDR3 loop spans 15 amino acids. Trimming stripped 5 bases from V and 3 bases from J, with 15 bases between. The CDR3 is CASSPSGRGTDTQYF. In DNA form, the CDR3 reads TGTGCCAGCAGCCCCAGTGGGAGAGGGACAGATACGCAGTATTTT.

This clone was found a few times. V and J are TRBV19 and TRBJ1-5; D remains ambiguous. This CDR3 region has 14 residues. Per germline, CDR1 LNHDA and CDR2 SQIVND (reference sequence). Trimming took 3 bases from V and 6 from J, leaving 12 bases between them. Written as DNA, the CDR3 is TGTGCCAGTAGTATCGTCAGTCATTTTCAGCCCCAGCATTTT. Protein product: CASSIVSHFQPQHF. The variable domain in full, with the rest retrieved from reference TRBV19 and TRBJ1-5, is DGGITQSPKYLFRKEGQNVTLSCEQNLNHDAMYWYRQDPGQGLRLIYYSQIVNDFQKGDIAEGYSVSREKKESFPLTVTSAQKNPTAFYLCASSIVSHFQPQHFGDGTRLSIL.

The V call is TRBV19, the J call TRBJ1-5; TRBD1 might be the D (5 bases). V was cut by 6 bases and J by 6 bases, with 18 bases left in between. This CDR3 has 15 amino acids. Germline V gene sequence: CDR1 LNHDA, CDR2 SQIVND (reference sequence). The CDR3 region is CASSPVPPGGQPQHF. For the CDR3, the DNA is TGTGCCAGTAGCCCCGTCCCCCCCGGGGGTCAGCCCCAGCATTTT.

The genes are TRBV5-6 and TRBJ2-5; D uncertain. Germline loops: CDR1 SGHDT, CDR2 YYEEEE. V was cut by 0 bases and J by 3 bases, with 6 bases left in between. This CDR3 is built from 13 residues. The CDR3 region has the DNA TGTGCCAGCAGCTTGGGGGCCGAAGAGACCCAGTACTTC. This encodes CASSLGAEETQYF.

This chain links TRBV24-1 with TRBJ1-2, with 7 bases matching TRBD1. V shed 4 bases, J shed 9 bases, and the junction held 13 bases outside the gene matches. The CDR3 consists of 15 residues. CDR1 and CDR2 (germline): KGHDR, SFDVKD. The CDR3 sequence is CATSDPKGAGGRYTF. The DNA for the CDR3 is TGTGCCACCAGTGACCCTAAGGGGGCCGGGGGCCGCTACACCTTC.

This clone was counted a single time. The chain links TRBV6-5 to TRBJ2-7, with TRBD2 matching over 11 bases. The CDR3 covers 14 residues. CDR1 and CDR2 (germline): MNHEY, SVGAGI. After removal of 7 bases from V and 2 bases from J, the junction contained 4 bases not matched to a gene. As DNA, the CDR3 is TGTGCCAGCACATGGACTAGCGGGCCCTACGAGCAGTACTTC. Its translation: CASTWTSGPYEQYF.

The V and J genes are TRBV5-1 and TRBJ1-1; D ambiguous. Trimming pared 0 bases from V and 11 bases from J, leaving 11 bases between. The CDR3 is made up of 12 amino acids. Looked up from germline, CDR1 is SGHRS and CDR2 is YFSETQ. The chain's CDR3 is CASSLAGWRAFF. Written as DNA, the CDR3 is TGCGCCAGCAGCTTGGCGGGGTGGCGGGCTTTCTTT. The full variable domain, with the rest looked up from reference TRBV5-1 and TRBJ1-1, is KAGVTQTPRYLIKTRGQQVTLSCSPISGHRSVSWYQQTPGQGLQFLFEYFSETQRNKGNFPGRFSGRQFSNSRSEMNVSTLELGDSALYLCASSLAGWRAFFGQGTRLTVV.

This clone was recorded once. This chain uses TRBV6-5 with TRBJ1-5, with 7 bases identical to TRBD1. Germline trimming cut 0 bases from V and 10 bases from J; bases unmatched to any gene: 6. The CDR3 spans 14 residues. CDR1 and CDR2 (germline): MNHEY, SVGAGI. This CDR3 reads CASSYSGTVLPQHF. The CDR3 bases are TGTGCCAGCAGTTACTCCGGGACAGTTCTACCCCAGCATTTT.

V is TRBV6-4 and J is TRBJ2-1, with a possible D match to TRBD2 (5 bases). The CDR3 runs 13 residues. Germline assignment: CDR1 MRHNA and CDR2 SNTAGT. V was trimmed by 6 bases and J by 11 bases, leaving 17 bases between them. CDR3 in amino acids: CASSLGDWEKQFF. The CDR3 DNA reads TGTGCCAGCAGCCTGGGTGACTGGGAGAAGCAGTTCTTC.